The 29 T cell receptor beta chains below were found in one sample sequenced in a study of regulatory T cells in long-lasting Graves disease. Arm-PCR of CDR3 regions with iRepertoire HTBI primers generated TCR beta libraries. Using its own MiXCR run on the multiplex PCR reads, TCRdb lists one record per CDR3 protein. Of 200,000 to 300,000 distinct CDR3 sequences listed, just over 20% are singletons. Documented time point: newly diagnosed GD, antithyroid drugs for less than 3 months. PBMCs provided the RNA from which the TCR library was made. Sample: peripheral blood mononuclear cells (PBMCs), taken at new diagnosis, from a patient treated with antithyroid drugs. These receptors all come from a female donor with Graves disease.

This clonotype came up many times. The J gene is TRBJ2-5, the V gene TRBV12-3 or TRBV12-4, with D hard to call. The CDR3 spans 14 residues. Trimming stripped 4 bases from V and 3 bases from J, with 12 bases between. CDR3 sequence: CASSSRAAEETQYF. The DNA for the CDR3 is TGTGCCAGCAGTTCTCGAGCCGCTGAAGAGACCCAGTACTTC.

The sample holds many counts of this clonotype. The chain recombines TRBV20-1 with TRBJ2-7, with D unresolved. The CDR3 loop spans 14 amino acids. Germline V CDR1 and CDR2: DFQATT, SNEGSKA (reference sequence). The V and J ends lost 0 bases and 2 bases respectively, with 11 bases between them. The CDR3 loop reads CSAREGRKAYEQYF. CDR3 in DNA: TGCAGTGCTAGAGAAGGACGCAAGGCCTACGAGCAGTACTTC.

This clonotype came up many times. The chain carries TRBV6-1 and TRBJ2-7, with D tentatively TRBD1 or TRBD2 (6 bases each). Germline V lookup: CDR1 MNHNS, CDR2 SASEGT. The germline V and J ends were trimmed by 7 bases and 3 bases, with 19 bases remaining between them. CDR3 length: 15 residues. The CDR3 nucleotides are TGTGCCAGCAAACCCCGGGGGACACCCCTCTACGAGCAGTACTTC. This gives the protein CASKPRGTPLYEQYF.

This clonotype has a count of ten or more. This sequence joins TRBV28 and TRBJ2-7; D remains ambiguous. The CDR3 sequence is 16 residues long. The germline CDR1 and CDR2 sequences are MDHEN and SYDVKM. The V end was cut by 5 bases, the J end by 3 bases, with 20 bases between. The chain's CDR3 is CASSAPGPGLGYEQYF. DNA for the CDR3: TGTGCCAGCAGTGCACCCGGGCCGGGTTTGGGCTACGAGCAGTACTTC.

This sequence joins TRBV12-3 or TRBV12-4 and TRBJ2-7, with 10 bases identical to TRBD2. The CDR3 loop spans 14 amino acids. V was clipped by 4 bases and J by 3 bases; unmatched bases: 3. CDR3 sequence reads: CASSSGLADYEQYF. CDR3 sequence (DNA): TGTGCCAGCAGTTCTGGACTAGCGGACTACGAGCAGTACTTC.

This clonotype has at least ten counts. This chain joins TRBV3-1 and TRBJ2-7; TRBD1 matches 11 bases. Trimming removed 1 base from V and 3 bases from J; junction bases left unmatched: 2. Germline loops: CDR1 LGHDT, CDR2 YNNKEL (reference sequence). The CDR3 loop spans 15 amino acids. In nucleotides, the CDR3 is TGTGCCAGCAGCCAAGTCGGGACAGGGGGCTACGAGCAGTACTTC. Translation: CASSQVGTGGYEQYF.

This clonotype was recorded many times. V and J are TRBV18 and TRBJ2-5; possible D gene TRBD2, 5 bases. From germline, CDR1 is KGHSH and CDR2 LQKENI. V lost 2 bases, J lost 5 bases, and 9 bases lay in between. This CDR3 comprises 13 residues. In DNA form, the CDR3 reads TGTGCCAGCTCACCAGAGCAGCGGGAGACCCAGTACTTC. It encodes CASSPEQRETQYF.

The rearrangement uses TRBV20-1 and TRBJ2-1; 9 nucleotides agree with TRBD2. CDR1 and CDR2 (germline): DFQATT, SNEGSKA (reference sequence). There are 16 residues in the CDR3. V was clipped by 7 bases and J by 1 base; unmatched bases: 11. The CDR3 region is CSGESSGDPSYNEQFF. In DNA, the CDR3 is TGCAGTGGGGAATCTAGCGGGGACCCTTCCTACAATGAGCAGTTCTTC.

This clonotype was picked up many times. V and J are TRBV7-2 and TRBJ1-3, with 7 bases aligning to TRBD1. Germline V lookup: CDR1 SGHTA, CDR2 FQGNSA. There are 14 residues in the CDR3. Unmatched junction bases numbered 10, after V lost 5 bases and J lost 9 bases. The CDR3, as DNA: TGTGCCAGCAGCCAGGGGGGGGCCCAGACCACCATATATTTT. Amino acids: CASSQGGAQTTIYF. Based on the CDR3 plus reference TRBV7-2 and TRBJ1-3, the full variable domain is GAGVSQSPSNKVTEKGKDVELRCDPISGHTALYWYRQSLGQGLEFLIYFQGNSAPDKSGLPSDRFSAERTGGSVSTLTIQRTQQEDSAVYLCASSQGGAQTTIYFGEGSWLTVV.

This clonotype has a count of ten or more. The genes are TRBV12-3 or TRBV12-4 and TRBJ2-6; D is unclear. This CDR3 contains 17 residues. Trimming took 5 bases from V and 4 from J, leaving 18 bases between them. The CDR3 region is CASSLSSAVVGANVLTF. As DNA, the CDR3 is TGTGCCAGCAGTCTAAGCTCCGCGGTGGTAGGGGCCAACGTCCTGACTTTC.

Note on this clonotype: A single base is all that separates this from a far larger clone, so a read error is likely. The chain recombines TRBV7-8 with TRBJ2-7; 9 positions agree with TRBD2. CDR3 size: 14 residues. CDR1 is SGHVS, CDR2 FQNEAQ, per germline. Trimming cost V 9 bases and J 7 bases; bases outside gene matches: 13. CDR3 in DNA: TGTGCCAGTCTCCTGGGCGGGAGGGGTAATGAGCAGTACTTC. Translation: CASLLGGRGNEQYF.

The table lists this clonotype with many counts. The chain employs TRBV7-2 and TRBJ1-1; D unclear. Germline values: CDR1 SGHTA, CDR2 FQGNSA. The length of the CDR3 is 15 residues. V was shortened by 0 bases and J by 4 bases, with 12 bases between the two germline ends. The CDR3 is CASSLAPGTGTEAFF. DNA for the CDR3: TGTGCCAGCAGCTTAGCTCCGGGCACCGGCACTGAAGCTTTCTTT.

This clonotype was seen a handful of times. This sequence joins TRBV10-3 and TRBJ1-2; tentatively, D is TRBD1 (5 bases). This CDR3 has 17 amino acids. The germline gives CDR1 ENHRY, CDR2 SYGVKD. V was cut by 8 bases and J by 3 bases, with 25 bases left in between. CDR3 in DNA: TGTGCCATCCGTCCGACCGAGACAGCCCCGAGCTACTATGGCTACACCTTC. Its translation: CAIRPTETAPSYYGYTF.

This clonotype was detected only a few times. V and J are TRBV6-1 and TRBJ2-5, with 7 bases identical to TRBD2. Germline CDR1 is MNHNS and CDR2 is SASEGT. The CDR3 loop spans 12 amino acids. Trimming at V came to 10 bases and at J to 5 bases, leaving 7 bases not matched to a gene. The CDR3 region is CATKRGEETQYF. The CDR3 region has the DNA TGTGCCACCAAGCGGGGCGAGGAGACCCAGTACTTC.

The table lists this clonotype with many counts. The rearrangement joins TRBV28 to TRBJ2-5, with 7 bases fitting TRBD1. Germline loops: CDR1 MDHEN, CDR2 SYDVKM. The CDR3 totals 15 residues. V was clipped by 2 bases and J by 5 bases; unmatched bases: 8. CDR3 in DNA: TGTGCCAGCAGTTTACCTCGGACAGGTGGGGAGACCCAGTACTTC. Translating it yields CASSLPRTGGETQYF.

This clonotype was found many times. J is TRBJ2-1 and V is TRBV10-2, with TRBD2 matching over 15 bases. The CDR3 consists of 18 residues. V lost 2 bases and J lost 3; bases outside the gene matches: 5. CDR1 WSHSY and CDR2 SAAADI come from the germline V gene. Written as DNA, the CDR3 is TGCGCCAGCAGTGAGACTGGGACTAGCGGGGGGTACTACAATGAGCAGTTCTTC. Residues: CASSETGTSGGYYNEQFF.

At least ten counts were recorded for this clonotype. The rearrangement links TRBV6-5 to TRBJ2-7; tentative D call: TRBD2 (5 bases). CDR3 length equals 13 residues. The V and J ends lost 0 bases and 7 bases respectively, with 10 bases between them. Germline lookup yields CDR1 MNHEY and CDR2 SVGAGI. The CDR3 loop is CASSYSSRGEQYF. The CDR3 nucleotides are TGTGCCAGCAGTTACTCGTCACGCGGGGAGCAGTACTTC.

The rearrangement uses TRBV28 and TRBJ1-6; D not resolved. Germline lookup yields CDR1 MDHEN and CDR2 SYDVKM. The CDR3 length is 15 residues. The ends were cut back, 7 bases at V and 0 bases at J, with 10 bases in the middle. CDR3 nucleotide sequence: TGTGCCAGCACGGCGGCGAGCTCCTATAATTCACCCCTCCACTTT. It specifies CASTAASSYNSPLHF. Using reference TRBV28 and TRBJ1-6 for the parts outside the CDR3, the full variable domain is DVKVTQSSRYLVKRTGEKVFLECVQDMDHENMFWYRQDPGLGLRLIYFSYDVKMKEKGDIPEGYSVSREKKERFSLILESASTNQTSMYLCASTAASSYNSPLHFGNGTRLTVT.

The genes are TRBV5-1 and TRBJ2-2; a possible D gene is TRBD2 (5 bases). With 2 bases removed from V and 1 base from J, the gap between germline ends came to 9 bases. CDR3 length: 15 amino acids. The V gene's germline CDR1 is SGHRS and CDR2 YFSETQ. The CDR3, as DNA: TGCGCCAGCAGCTTCGGAGGAAAGAACACCGGGGAGCTGTTTTTT. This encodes CASSFGGKNTGELFF.

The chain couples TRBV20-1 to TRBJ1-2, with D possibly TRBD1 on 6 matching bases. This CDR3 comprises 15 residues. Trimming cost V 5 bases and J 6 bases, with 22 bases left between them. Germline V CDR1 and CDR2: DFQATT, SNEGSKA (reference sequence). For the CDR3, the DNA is TGCAGTGCTCGCTCCTCTCCCAGGGGCACGGATGGCTACACCTTC. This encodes CSARSSPRGTDGYTF.

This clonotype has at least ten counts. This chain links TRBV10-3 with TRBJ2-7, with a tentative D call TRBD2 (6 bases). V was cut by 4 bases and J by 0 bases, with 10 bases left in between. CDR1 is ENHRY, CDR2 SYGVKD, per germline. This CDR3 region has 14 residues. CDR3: CAISGGGDSYEQYF. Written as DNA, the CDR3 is TGTGCCATCAGTGGGGGCGGGGACTCCTACGAGCAGTACTTC.

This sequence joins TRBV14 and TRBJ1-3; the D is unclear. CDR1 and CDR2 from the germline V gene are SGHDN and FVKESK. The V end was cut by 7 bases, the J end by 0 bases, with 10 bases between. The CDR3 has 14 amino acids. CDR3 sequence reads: CASKSTNSGNTIYF. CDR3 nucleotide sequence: TGTGCCAGCAAGTCGACGAACTCTGGAAACACCATATATTTT.

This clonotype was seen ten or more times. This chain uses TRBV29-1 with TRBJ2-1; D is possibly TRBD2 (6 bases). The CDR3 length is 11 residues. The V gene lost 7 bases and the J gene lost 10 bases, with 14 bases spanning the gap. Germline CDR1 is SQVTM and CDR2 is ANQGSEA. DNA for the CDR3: TGCAGCGCGGGGGAGGCGGAAGAGCAGTTCTTC. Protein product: CSAGEAEEQFF.

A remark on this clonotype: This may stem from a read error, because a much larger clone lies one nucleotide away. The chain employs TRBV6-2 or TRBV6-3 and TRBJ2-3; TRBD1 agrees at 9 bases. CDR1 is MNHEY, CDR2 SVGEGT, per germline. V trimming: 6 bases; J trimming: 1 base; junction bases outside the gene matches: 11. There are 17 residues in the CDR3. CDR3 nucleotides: TGTGCCAGCAGCCCTCAACCGGGACAGGGATGCACAGATACGCAGTATTTT. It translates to CASSPQPGQGCTDTQYF.

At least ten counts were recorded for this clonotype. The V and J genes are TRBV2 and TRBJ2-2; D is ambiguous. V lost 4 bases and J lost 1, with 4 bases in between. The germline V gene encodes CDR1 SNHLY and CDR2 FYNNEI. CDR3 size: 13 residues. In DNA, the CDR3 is TGTGCCAGCAGTGCACAGAACACCGGGGAGCTGTTTTTT. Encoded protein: CASSAQNTGELFF.

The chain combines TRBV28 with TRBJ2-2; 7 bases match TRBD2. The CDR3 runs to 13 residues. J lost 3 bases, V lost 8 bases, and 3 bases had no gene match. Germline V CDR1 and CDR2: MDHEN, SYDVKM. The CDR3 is CASGTTDTGELFF. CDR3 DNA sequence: TGTGCCAGCGGGACTACCGACACCGGGGAGCTGTTTTTT.

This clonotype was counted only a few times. CDR3 DNA sequence: TGCGCCAGCGGGGACAGGGCAAGCAATGAGCAGTTCTTC. It is translated as CASGDRASNEQFF. This chain connects TRBV5-1 to TRBJ2-1, with 9 bases identical to TRBD1. The CDR3 is made up of 13 amino acids. Germline loops: CDR1 SGHRS, CDR2 YFSETQ. The V segment lost 7 bases and the J segment 6 bases; nucleotides outside the gene matches: 5.

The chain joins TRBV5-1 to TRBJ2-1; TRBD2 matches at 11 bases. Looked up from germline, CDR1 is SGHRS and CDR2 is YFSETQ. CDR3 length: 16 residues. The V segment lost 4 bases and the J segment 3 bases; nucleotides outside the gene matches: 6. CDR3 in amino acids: CASSGITSGGYNEQFF. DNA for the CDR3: TGCGCCAGCAGCGGCATTACTAGCGGGGGCTACAATGAGCAGTTCTTC.

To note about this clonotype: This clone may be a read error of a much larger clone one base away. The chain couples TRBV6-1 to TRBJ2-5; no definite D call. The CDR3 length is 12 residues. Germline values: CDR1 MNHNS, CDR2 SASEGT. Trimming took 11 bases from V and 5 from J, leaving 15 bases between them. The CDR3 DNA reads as TGTGCCGGCGGCTTAGTTCGGGAGACCCAGTACTTC. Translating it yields CAGGLVRETQYF.